These T cell receptor beta chains were read from a single sample in a study of T cell repertoires in cytomegalovirus infection. MiXCR, run by TCRdb on the reads, gives a single entry per CDR3 protein. The sample has nearly 650,000 distinct CDR3 sequences; approximately 25% are singletons. The sequenced sample was CD8+ T cells from PBMCs. The receptor source for this set is a human donor in good health (CMV status not recorded). Some clones in this sample may be carry-over from other donors' samples. Each CDR3 is given with its conserved first and last residue. Fields, in order: V gene, clone size, J gene, D gene, CDR3 DNA, CDR3 protein. A D gene is named only where the DNA matches it firmly. Rows give clone size only sometimes, using once, few, many, or a class for an expanded clone.

>TRBV20-1|.|TRBJ1-2|.
TGCAGTGCTAGAGATCGTCAGGGGCTACGTTATGGCTACACCTTC
CSARDRQGLRYGYTF
>TRBV7-9|few|TRBJ2-7|TRBD2
TGTGCCAGCAGCTTAAGTGGAAGTAGCGGGTCTAACTCCTACGAGCAGTACTTC
CASSLSGSSGSNSYEQYF
>TRBV28|.|TRBJ2-7|TRBD1
TGTGCCAGCAGTCCCACGGGACAGGGAGGCCACGAGCAGTACTTC
CASSPTGQGGHEQYF
>TRBV10-3|few|TRBJ2-5|.
TGTGCCATCAGTGATGATAGCATCCAAGAGACCCAGTACTTC
CAISDDSIQETQYF
>TRBV25-1|few|TRBJ1-5|.
TGTGCCAGCAGGGCCCCAGGATTCAATCAGCCCCAGCATTTT
CASRAPGFNQPQHF
>TRBV5-6|many|TRBJ1-5|TRBD1
TGTGCCAGCAGCCCAGGGGGTGGGCAGCCCCAGCATTTT
CASSPGGGQPQHF
>TRBV5-1|.|TRBJ1-2|.
TGCGCCAGCAGCTTGGATTATCGGGGAGGCTATGGCTACACCTTC
CASSLDYRGGYGYTF
>TRBV6-2/TRBV6-3|few|TRBJ2-3|TRBD2
TGTGCCAGCAGTCGACTAGCGGGGGAGTTCCCAGATACGCAGTATTTT
CASSRLAGEFPDTQYF
>TRBV6-6|few|TRBJ1-5|.
TGTGCCAGCGGATTACAGGGTCAGCCCCAGCATTTT
CASGLQGQPQHF
>TRBV7-2|few|TRBJ2-7|.
TGTGCCAGCAGCTTAGCGGGGGGCACATTCTACGAGCAGTACTTC
CASSLAGGTFYEQYF
>TRBV15|few|TRBJ1-4|.
TGTGCCACCAGCGGTCAGGGGTCTAATGAAAAACTGTTTTTT
CATSGQGSNEKLFF
>TRBV5-6|few|TRBJ2-1|.
TGTGCCAGCAGCGCCGGATTCTACAATGAGCAGTTCTTC
CASSAGFYNEQFF
>TRBV14|few|TRBJ2-1|.
TGTGCCAGCAGCCTCGTTTTGGGGAGCTCCTACAATGAGCAGTTCTTC
CASSLVLGSSYNEQFF
>TRBV28|few|TRBJ2-4|TRBD2
TGTGCCAGCAGTTTATTAGCGGGGCTTCACAAAAACATTCAGTACTTC
CASSLLAGLHKNIQYF
>TRBV11-1|many|TRBJ1-1|.
TGTGCCAGCAGCCCCCGAAGTCTAACTGAAGCTTTCTTT
CASSPRSLTEAFF
>TRBV11-1|many|TRBJ2-7|.
TGTGCCAGCAGTACGTGGCAGGACAACTACGAGCAGTACTTC
CASSTWQDNYEQYF
>TRBV10-2|few|TRBJ1-1|.
TGCGCCAGCAGGGGGTCGGACTCAGACACTGAAGCTTTCTTT
CASRGSDSDTEAFF